These 10 T cell receptor beta chains came from one sample sequenced in a study of blood T cell repertoires in COVID-19. The assay was immunoSEQ multiplex PCR, and TCRdb's table has in-frame clones only and misses some. The sample carries a few hundred thousand clones, 85% to 90% recorded once. Sequences were obtained from peripheral blood. These receptors all come from a woman in her forties or fifties with acute or convalescent COVID-19.

This chain uses TRBV11-2 with TRBJ2-6; maybe TRBD2 (7 bases). There are 17 residues in the CDR3. The germline V gene encodes CDR1 SGHAT and CDR2 FQNNGV. Trimming removed 6 bases from V and 0 bases from J, with 15 bases in between. Written as DNA, the CDR3 is TGTGCCAGCAGGCTAGGGGGGGCCAGCTCTGGGGCCAACGTCCTGACTTTC. It yields the protein CASRLGGASSGANVLTF.

The V call is TRBV11-2, the J call TRBJ1-1, with a tentative D call TRBD1 (6 bases). There are 14 residues in the CDR3. V lost 2 bases to trimming and J lost 4 bases, with 11 bases between them. Germline CDR1 reads SGHAT; CDR2 reads FQNNGV. The CDR3 DNA is TGTGCCAGCAGCTTACAGGGGCCCGGCACTGAAGCTTTCTTT. This encodes CASSLQGPGTEAFF.

This clone was found once. This rearrangement joins TRBV19 to TRBJ2-5; D is perhaps TRBD2 (6 bases). V lost 5 bases and J 5 bases, leaving 21 bases between the germline ends. Germline assignment: CDR1 LNHDA and CDR2 SQIVND (reference sequence). CDR3 size: 16 residues. This chain's CDR3 is CASSSSPGDPRETQYF. The CDR3 DNA follows: TGTGCCAGTAGTTCGTCCCCGGGGGACCCCCGGGAGACCCAGTACTTC.

The CDR3 coding sequence is TGCGCCAGCAGCTTCGTCGGGGAGACCCAGTACTTC. Translated, it gives CASSFVGETQYF. This rearrangement joins TRBV5-1 to TRBJ2-5; D unresolved. The germline V and J ends were trimmed by 2 bases and 5 bases, with 7 bases remaining between them. The germline gives CDR1 SGHRS, CDR2 YFSETQ. The CDR3 has 12 amino acids.

This chain connects TRBV25-1 to TRBJ1-1; TRBD1 matches at 8 bases. V lost 8 bases to trimming and J lost 6 bases; unmatched junction nucleotides: 2. The CDR3 sequence is 11 residues long. Germline V gene data show CDR1 as MGHDK and CDR2 as SYGVNS. CDR3 amino acids: CASVQGAEAFF. The CDR3 DNA reads as TGTGCCAGCGTACAGGGGGCTGAAGCTTTCTTT.

This clone was detected only once. The rearrangement uses TRBV3-1 (or the pseudogene TRBV3-2) and TRBJ2-7; 15 nucleotides match TRBD2. The length of the CDR3 is 19 residues. The V segment lost 0 bases and the J segment 7 bases; nucleotides outside the gene matches: 13. The germline gives CDR1 LGHDT, CDR2 YNNKEL (reference sequence). The CDR3 DNA is TGTGCCAGCAGCCAAGATCGTCGGACTAGCGGGAGGGCCCTCAGGGAGCAGTACTTC. This gives the protein CASSQDRRTSGRALREQYF.

The chain combines TRBV11-3 with TRBJ1-3; D is undetermined. This CDR3 has 17 residues. Germline CDR1 SGHNT, CDR2 YENEEA. The V and J ends lost 0 bases and 9 bases respectively, with 21 bases between them. CDR3 in amino acids: CASSLDLSDRSGSTIYF. CDR3 nucleotides: TGTGCCAGCAGCTTAGATCTGTCCGACCGGAGCGGGAGCACCATATATTTT.

The genes are TRBV5-4 and TRBJ2-1; possible D gene TRBD1, 6 bases. The CDR3 loop spans 15 amino acids. CDR1 is SGHNT and CDR2 is YYREEE in the germline V gene (reference sequence). Trimming shortened V by 7 bases and J by 7 bases, and 21 bases separated the two germline ends. CDR3 loop: CASATWGTPTNEQFF. In DNA form, the CDR3 reads TGTGCCAGCGCCACATGGGGGACACCGACAAATGAGCAGTTCTTC.

This sequence joins TRBV5-6 and TRBJ1-1; D perhaps matches TRBD1 (5 bases). V lost 4 bases to trimming and J lost 0 bases, with 10 bases between them. The germline CDR1 and CDR2 sequences are SGHDT and YYEEEE. The CDR3 totals 14 residues. The DNA for the CDR3 is TGTGCCAGCAGCCCCGGACACCTGAACACTGAAGCTTTCTTT. Amino acid sequence: CASSPGHLNTEAFF.

This chain links TRBV18 with TRBJ1-4, with D perhaps matching TRBD1 (5 bases). The length of the CDR3 is 13 residues. Germline assignment: CDR1 KGHSH and CDR2 LQKENI. V shed 3 bases and J shed 8 bases, with 10 bases lying between them. CDR3 sequence (DNA): TGTGCCAGCTCACCGGGCAGGGTAGAAAAACTGTTTTTT. Encoded protein: CASSPGRVEKLFF. The full variable domain, rest sourced from reference TRBV18 and TRBJ1-4, is NAGVMQNPRHLVRRRGQEARLRCSPMKGHSHVYWYRQLPEEGLKFMVYLQKENIIDESGMPKERFSAEFPKEGPSILRIQQVVRGDSAAYFCASSPGRVEKLFFGSGTQLSVL.